Below, 9 T cell receptor beta chains from the same sample are listed, as sequenced in a study of blood T cell repertoires in COVID-19. Profiled with immunoSEQ multiplex PCR; TCRdb holds only in-frame clones, not every one. The sample includes 130,000 or so clones, 88% of them seen just once. The sequencing input was peripheral blood. Every receptor here comes from an older man with active COVID-19.

This chain connects TRBV10-2 to TRBJ1-5; D uncertain. Trimming shortened V by 8 bases and J by 2 bases, and 13 bases separated the two germline ends. The CDR3 has 14 amino acids. CDR1 and CDR2 (germline): WSHSY, SAAADI. The CDR3 DNA reads as TGCGCCAGCGCCCGGGGAGGTGGCAATCAGCCCCAGCATTTT. Translated, it gives CASARGGGNQPQHF.

The chain uses TRBV3-1 (or the pseudogene TRBV3-2) and TRBJ2-5, with D maybe TRBD2 (5 bases). Germline lookup yields CDR1 LGHDT and CDR2 YNNKEL (reference sequence). The CDR3 loop spans 15 amino acids. Trimming left V 4 bases short and J 5 bases short, with 17 bases between. CDR3 protein: CASSPRAFPEETQYF. CDR3 in DNA: TGTGCCAGCAGCCCGCGGGCCTTCCCCGAGGAGACCCAGTACTTC.

The chain combines TRBV11-3 with TRBJ2-3; possibly TRBD2 for D (6 bases). Germline V gene lookup returns CDR1 SGHNT and CDR2 YENEEA. V dropped 5 bases and J dropped 6 bases, with 12 bases sitting between them. The CDR3 contains 13 residues. The CDR3 nucleotides read TGTGCCAGCAGCCCTCGACGGGGGGATACGCAGTATTTT. Its protein is CASSPRRGDTQYF. Variable domain in full (rest from reference TRBV11-3 and TRBJ2-3): EAGVVQSPRYKIIEKKQPVAFWCNPISGHNTLYWYLQNLGQGPELLIRYENEEAVDDSQLPKDRFSAERLKGVDSTLKIQPAELGDSAVYLCASSPRRGDTQYFGPGTRLTVL.

The rearrangement links TRBV6-2 or TRBV6-3 to TRBJ1-4; tentatively, D is TRBD1 (6 bases). From germline, CDR1 is MNHEY and CDR2 SVGEGT. The CDR3 totals 13 residues. Trimming stripped 6 bases from V and 10 bases from J, with 15 bases between. The CDR3 nucleotides read TGTGCCAGCAGCGACTCTACAGGGACAAAACTGTTTTTT. Protein: CASSDSTGTKLFF.

The gene calls are TRBV9 and TRBJ2-1; the match to TRBD2 covers 10 bases. CDR1 SGDLS and CDR2 YYNGEE come from the germline V gene. V lost 0 bases to trimming and J lost 4 bases; unmatched junction nucleotides: 7. The CDR3 is 17 amino acids. The CDR3 spells CASSVELAGGSYNEQFF. In DNA form, the CDR3 reads TGTGCCAGCAGCGTAGAGTTAGCGGGAGGATCGTACAATGAGCAGTTCTTC.

The rearrangement links TRBV18 to TRBJ1-1, with D maybe TRBD1 (6 bases). This CDR3 has 13 amino acids. With 6 bases removed from V and 4 bases from J, the gap between germline ends came to 12 bases. The germline gives CDR1 KGHSH, CDR2 LQKENI. The CDR3 nucleotides read TGTGCCAGCTCCCCAAAACAGGGCACTGAAGCTTTCTTT. The encoded protein is CASSPKQGTEAFF.

This clone was observed a single time. The rearrangement links TRBV27 to TRBJ2-1, with D maybe TRBD2 (5 bases). Germline CDR1 reads MNHEY; CDR2 reads SMNVEV (reference sequence). V dropped 4 bases and J dropped 9 bases, with 19 bases sitting between them. The length of the CDR3 is 15 residues. CDR3 nucleotide sequence: TGTGCCAGCAGTTCCTACGGACTGGTTTCAAGTGAGCAGTTCTTC. Protein sequence: CASSSYGLVSSEQFF.

V gene TRBV11-2 combines with J gene TRBJ2-3, with D maybe TRBD1 (6 bases). V gave up 4 bases and J gave up 2 bases, with 16 bases separating them. Germline V CDR1 and CDR2: SGHAT, FQNNGV. There are 16 residues in the CDR3. CDR3 loop: CASSSDSIRYTDTQYF. The CDR3 DNA follows: TGTGCCAGCAGCTCGGACAGTATCCGATACACAGATACGCAGTATTTT.

The rearrangement uses TRBV25-1 and TRBJ2-1; 11 bases align to TRBD1. The CDR3 runs to 13 residues. Germline V gene sequence: CDR1 MGHDK, CDR2 SYGVNS. V gave up 8 bases and J gave up 7 bases; unmatched junction bases: 4. The CDR3 DNA sequence: TGTGCCAGCTCGGACAGGGGGCAGAATGAGCAGTTCTTC. Encoded protein: CASSDRGQNEQFF.